The 9 T cell receptor beta chains below all came from one sample that was sequenced in a study of identical twins. In TCRdb, the 5' RACE reads were re-called with MiXCR into one record per CDR3 protein. The repertoire includes 1,800,000 or so distinct CDR3 sequences, roughly a third of them detected once, and 0.25% to 0.3% sits in the top ten. The sequenced sample was cord blood. Receptors originate from a newborn girl in good health.

The rearrangement links TRBV21-1 to TRBJ2-3; the D call in the table, TRBD1, was not verified against the DNA. TRBV21-1 constitutes a pseudogene. The CDR3 totals 17 residues. Here the CDR3 DNA reads TGTGCCAGCAGCAAAAGGGCCGGGACAGGGGAGTACGATACGCAGTATTTT. It specifies CASSKRAGTGEYDTQYF.

This clonotype was counted a few times. The chain couples TRBV10-3 to TRBJ1-2; D is perhaps TRBD1 (5 bases). The CDR3 extends over 15 amino acids. Germline V gives CDR1 ENHRY, CDR2 SYGVKD. Trimming cost V 2 bases and J 4 bases, with 14 bases left between them. In DNA form, the CDR3 reads TGTGCCATCAGTGAGGGTGGCAGGGAGGTCTATGGCTACACCTTC. Protein sequence: CAISEGGREVYGYTF.

The gene calls are TRBV28 and TRBJ1-6; 7 positions agree with TRBD1. This CDR3 comprises 17 residues. CDR1 and CDR2 from the germline V gene are MDHEN and SYDVKM. V shed 6 bases, J shed 4 bases, and the junction held 12 bases outside the gene matches. CDR3 in DNA: TGTGCCAGCAGCTCGCCCGACAGGGATTATTATAATTCACCCCTCCACTTT. As protein: CASSSPDRDYYNSPLHF.

This clonotype was detected a few times. The chain has TRBV27 and TRBJ1-1; unclear D gene. Germline V CDR1 and CDR2: MNHEY, SMNVEV (reference sequence). The CDR3 totals 15 residues. Trimming shortened V by 5 bases and J by 1 base, and 14 bases separated the two germline ends. CDR3 coding DNA: TGTGCCAGCAGTCCCATCGGCGGTAGGAACACTGAAGCTTTCTTT. It encodes CASSPIGGRNTEAFF.

The genes are TRBV5-1 and TRBJ2-1; 9 positions match TRBD2. The DNA end is more similar to TRBJ2-7, so the J call may be wrong. The CDR3 length is 16 residues. CDR1 and CDR2 (germline): SGHRS, YFSETQ. DNA of the CDR3: TGCGCCAGCAGCTTGGGGGCTAGCGGGGTATACAATGAGCAGTACTTC. Amino acids: CASSLGASGVYNEQYF.

V and J are TRBV10-3 and TRBJ2-3, with 8 bases matching TRBD2. Germline V lookup: CDR1 ENHRY, CDR2 SYGVKD. The CDR3 covers 16 residues. V was pared by 3 bases and J by 2 bases, with 7 bases of the junction left unmatched. In DNA form, the CDR3 reads TGTGCCATCAGTGACCCGGGACTAGATCACACAGATACGCAGTATTTT. Encoded protein: CAISDPGLDHTDTQYF.

This chain joins TRBV5-1 and TRBJ2-7; 11 nucleotides line up with TRBD1. Looked up from germline, CDR1 is SGHRS and CDR2 is YFSETQ. J lost 0 bases, V lost 3 bases, and 2 bases had no gene match. This CDR3 comprises 15 residues. CDR3 coding DNA: TGCGCCAGCAGCTCGGACAGGGGGCCCTCCTACGAGCAGTACTTC. It specifies CASSSDRGPSYEQYF.

This clonotype was counted only a few times. This rearrangement joins TRBV7-7 to TRBJ2-5; D unclear. Looked up from germline, CDR1 is SSHAT and CDR2 is FNYEAQ (reference sequence). The CDR3 contains 14 residues. V was pared by 5 bases and J by 4 bases, with 14 bases between. The CDR3 loop is CASSPGDLAETQYF. The CDR3 DNA is TGTGCCAGCAGCCCCGGCGACTTGGCAGAGACCCAGTACTTC.

This clonotype was counted a few times. The V call is TRBV7-9, the J call TRBJ1-2, with 7 bases matching TRBD1. Germline CDR1 and CDR2: SEHNR and FQNEAQ (reference sequence). CDR3 length equals 17 residues. V shed 5 bases, J shed 4 bases, and the junction held 16 bases outside the gene matches. The CDR3 bases are TGTGCCAGCAGCGCGCGGGGGGTATGGGACAGCTCCTATGGCTACACCTTC. Protein sequence: CASSARGVWDSSYGYTF.